This TCR beta chain comes out of a study of identical twins. Study-wide results and caveats: Partial confounding of zero-insertion analyses by invariant MAIT and iNKT cells was possible. Insertions ran lower in abundant cord blood beta clonotypes, though not in memory repertoires.

A universal primer binding site was introduced by template switching. The final cDNA contained unique molecular identifiers. Each CDR3 protein gets one entry after TCRdb re-called the 5' RACE reads with MiXCR. The sample consists of approximately 350,000 distinct CDR3 sequences, 12% of them appearing once. This clonotype has more than one count but fewer than ten. Its antigen remains unidentified. The data also belong to a second study, concerning yellow fever vaccine responses in identical twins. That work adds: As reported, the vaccine T cell response of twins seemed partly convergent and partly personalized.

The TCR was taken from a woman under 30 in good health. Source material: CD8+ T cells sorted from blood.

This CDR3 reads CSASPRGTLLAGVDSTDTQYF. The CDR3 DNA reads as TGCAGTGCTAGCCCCAGGGGGACTCTACTAGCGGGAGTAGATAGCACAGATACGCAGTATTTT. The V call is TRBV20-1, the J call TRBJ2-3, with 11 bases lining up with TRBD2. The CDR3 extends over 21 amino acids. The ends lost 3 bases at V and 0 bases at J; junction bases unmatched: 20. Germline V lookup: CDR1 DFQATT, CDR2 SNEGSKA (reference sequence).